This TCR beta chain was sequenced during a study of shared clonotypes between healthy human individuals. DNA at 200 ng, 30,000 or so T cell genomes, went into sorted-subset replicate PCRs. Original handling: Sequence data from immunoSEQ were junction-only and lacked quality scores; consequently, filtering differed. Sequencing used immunoSEQ multiplex PCR; TCRdb keeps in-frame clones, though not all of them. V, J and clone size were drawn from that table, and D and trimming were deduced from the DNA. The data hold approximately 97,000 clones, with roughly 69% observed a single time. The origin of this receptor is a man aged 25-45 years in good health. The sequenced material came from memory CD8+ T cells sorted from blood. Indicated subset: CD45RO+ cells pooled with CCR7-negative TemRA cells.

The CDR3 coding sequence is TGTGCCTGGAGTGAACAGGCCGGCGCTGAAGCTTTCTTT. It codes for CAWSEQAGAEAFF. The chain links TRBV30 to TRBJ1-1; D is perhaps TRBD1 (5 bases). The V end lost 1 base, the J end lost 6 bases, and 12 bases lay between the germline ends. Germline-derived CDR1 and CDR2 are GTSNPN and SVGIG (reference sequence). The CDR3 spans 13 residues. Supplemented by reference TRBV30 and TRBJ1-1, the full variable domain reads SQTIHQWPATLVQPVGSPLSLECTVEGTSNPNLYWYRQAAGRGLQLLFYSVGIGQISSEVPQNLSASRPQDRQFILSSKKLLLSDSGFYLCAWSEQAGAEAFFGQGTRLTVV.